Listed here are 24 T cell receptor beta chains from one sample, sequenced in a study of siplizumab effects on memory and regulatory T cells. Produced via immunoSEQ multiplex PCR; TCRdb's table is partial and in-frame only. The sample carries some 99,000 clones, under 95% recorded once. Sequencing was performed on Tregs sorted from blood. The receptors shown here come from a human donor in good health.

The CDR3 reads CASIRNTEAFF. As DNA, the CDR3 is TGTGCCAGCATCCGGAACACTGAAGCTTTCTTT. This chain links TRBV6-1 with TRBJ1-1; D unresolved. Germline CDR1 reads MNHNS; CDR2 reads SASEGT. This CDR3 has 11 amino acids. Trimming left V 7 bases short and J 1 base short, with 4 bases between.

Concerning this clone itself: This sample includes further DNA sequences coding for the same CDR3. This chain links TRBV5-1 with TRBJ2-3, with no clear D. Germline CDR1 SGHRS, CDR2 YFSETQ. The CDR3 spans 11 residues. The V gene lost 2 bases and the J gene lost 2 bases, with 0 bases spanning the gap. The CDR3 sequence: CASSFTDTQYF. In nucleotides, the CDR3 is TGCGCCAGCAGCTTCACAGATACGCAGTATTTT.

This clone was picked up one time. The chain joins TRBV2 to TRBJ1-1; D may be TRBD1 (6 bases). CDR1 is SNHLY, CDR2 FYNNEI, per germline. Trimming removed 8 bases from V and 8 bases from J, with 18 bases in between. CDR3 size: 13 residues. The CDR3: CASRRRDRKEAFF. The CDR3 DNA follows: TGTGCCAGCCGCCGTAGAGACAGGAAAGAAGCTTTCTTT. Complete variable domain (other parts from reference TRBV2 and TRBJ1-1): EPEVTQTPSHQVTQMGQEVILRCVPISNHLYFYWYRQILGQKVEFLVSFYNNEISEKSEIFDDQFSVERPDGSNFTLKIRSTKLEDSAMYFCASRRRDRKEAFFGQGTRLTVV.

This rearrangement joins TRBV7-9 to TRBJ1-2; possible D gene TRBD1, 6 bases. V gave up 1 base and J gave up 2 bases, with 11 bases separating them. The CDR3 is 15 residues long. The germline gives CDR1 SEHNR, CDR2 FQNEAQ (reference sequence). CDR3 sequence reads: CASSLVQGTNYGYTF. The CDR3 DNA reads as TGTGCCAGCAGCTTAGTTCAGGGGACCAACTATGGCTACACCTTC.

The CDR3 sequence: CASSGDARNEKLFF. In nucleotides, the CDR3 is TGTGCCAGCAGCGGGGATGCGAGAAATGAAAAACTGTTTTTT. This rearrangement joins TRBV11-2 to TRBJ1-4; D call uncertain. Trimming took off 5 bases at V and 5 bases at J, with 12 bases between the two ends. This CDR3 spans 14 amino acids. Germline CDR1 is SGHAT and CDR2 is FQNNGV.

The J gene is TRBJ1-1, the V gene TRBV7-2, with D unclear. With 1 base removed from V and 3 bases from J, the gap between germline ends came to 6 bases. Germline CDR1 is SGHTA and CDR2 is FQGNSA. The CDR3 consists of 13 residues. The CDR3 loop is CASSLGIDTEAFF. CDR3 sequence (DNA): TGTGCCAGCAGCTTAGGCATCGACACTGAAGCTTTCTTT. The full variable domain, rest sourced from reference TRBV7-2 and TRBJ1-1, is GAGVSQSPSNKVTEKGKDVELRCDPISGHTALYWYRQSLGQGLEFLIYFQGNSAPDKSGLPSDRFSAERTGGSVSTLTIQRTQQEDSAVYLCASSLGIDTEAFFGQGTRLTVV.

The rearrangement joins TRBV11-2 to TRBJ2-1; TRBD2 matches 9 bases. The CDR3 consists of 15 residues. The germline gives CDR1 SGHAT, CDR2 FQNNGV. V lost 5 bases to trimming and J lost 7 bases; unmatched junction nucleotides: 9. This CDR3 reads CASSELAGGSNEQFF. In DNA, the CDR3 is TGTGCCAGCAGCGAGCTGGCGGGGGGGTCTAATGAGCAGTTCTTC.

J is TRBJ2-5 and V is TRBV11-2, with TRBD2 matching 7 bases. The V gene end was trimmed by 5 bases and the J gene end by 2 bases; junction bases not matched to a gene: 8. Germline values: CDR1 SGHAT, CDR2 FQNNGV. The CDR3 spans 15 residues. CDR3 in DNA: TGTGCCAGCAGCCCTCTAGGGACTACACAAGAGACCCAGTACTTC. Protein sequence: CASSPLGTTQETQYF.

The chain couples TRBV7-9 to TRBJ2-1; maybe TRBD2 (5 bases). The CDR3 is made up of 14 amino acids. Germline CDR1 SEHNR, CDR2 FQNEAQ (reference sequence). The germline V and J ends were trimmed by 5 bases and 6 bases, with 14 bases remaining between them. The CDR3 DNA follows: TGTGCCAGCAGCCCCCGAGGCGGGTTCAATGAGCAGTTCTTC. It translates to CASSPRGGFNEQFF.

V gene TRBV9 combines with J gene TRBJ2-3; 7 positions agree with TRBD2. The length of the CDR3 is 14 residues. J lost 1 base, V lost 7 bases, and 6 bases had no gene match. Germline CDR1 reads SGDLS; CDR2 reads YYNGEE. CDR3: CASAGLAGTDTQYF. The CDR3 nucleotides read TGTGCCAGCGCCGGGCTAGCGGGCACAGATACGCAGTATTTT. Full variable domain (remainder filled in from reference TRBV9 and TRBJ2-3): DSGVTQTPKHLITATGQRVTLRCSPRSGDLSVYWYQQSLDQGLQFLIQYYNGEERAKGNILERFSAQQFPDLHSELNLSSLELGDSALYFCASAGLAGTDTQYFGPGTRLTVL.

V gene TRBV5-6 combines with J gene TRBJ2-3; 9 positions agree with TRBD2. There are 14 residues in the CDR3. Germline V gene sequence: CDR1 SGHDT, CDR2 YYEEEE. Germline trimming cut 4 bases from V and 3 bases from J; bases unmatched to any gene: 3. The CDR3: CASSPGLATDTQYF. In nucleotides, the CDR3 is TGTGCCAGCAGCCCCGGACTAGCGACAGATACGCAGTATTTT.

This sequence joins TRBV5-1 and TRBJ2-7, with 8 bases matching TRBD2. Germline V CDR1 and CDR2: SGHRS, YFSETQ. J lost 2 bases, V lost 4 bases, and 8 bases had no gene match. The CDR3 is 15 residues long. The CDR3 loop is CASSPERGSTYEQYF. DNA for the CDR3: TGCGCCAGCAGCCCCGAGCGGGGGTCAACCTACGAGCAGTACTTC.

The chain uses TRBV7-3 and TRBJ2-1; 7 bases are shared with TRBD2. The CDR3 consists of 14 residues. Trimming cost V 5 bases and J 4 bases; bases outside gene matches: 5. Germline loops: CDR1 SGHTA, CDR2 FQGTGA. Written as DNA, the CDR3 is TGTGCCAGCAGCCCTAGCGGTCCATACAATGAGCAGTTCTTC. It yields the protein CASSPSGPYNEQFF.

This sequence joins TRBV11-2 and TRBJ2-7; D might be TRBD1 (5 bases). V was pared by 1 base and J by 3 bases, with 13 bases between. Germline assignment: CDR1 SGHAT and CDR2 FQNNGV. The CDR3 totals 15 residues. The CDR3 coding sequence is TGTGCCAGCAGCTTAGGGGGTGTTCAGGGCTACGAGCAGTACTTC. Encoded protein: CASSLGGVQGYEQYF.

This rearrangement joins TRBV4-1 to TRBJ2-2; 12 positions match TRBD2. Germline V gives CDR1 MGHRA, CDR2 YSYEKL. Trimming took 0 bases from V and 5 from J; bases not matched to a gene: 4. CDR3 length equals 17 residues. The CDR3 nucleotides read TGCGCCAGCAGCCAAGATCCAGGACTAGCGGGGACCGGGGAGCTGTTTTTT. As protein: CASSQDPGLAGTGELFF.

The genes are TRBV19 and TRBJ1-1, with unresolved D. Trimming removed 6 bases at V and 6 bases at J, with 11 bases between. The CDR3 contains 12 residues. Germline V gene lookup returns CDR1 LNHDA and CDR2 SQIVND (reference sequence). CDR3 residues: CASRLYGAEAFF. The CDR3 DNA reads as TGTGCCAGTAGGTTATATGGGGCTGAAGCTTTCTTT.

The rearrangement uses TRBV6-5 and TRBJ2-5; the D is unclear. V lost 5 bases, J lost 3 bases, and 13 bases lay in between. The CDR3 covers 14 residues. Per the germline V gene, CDR1 is MNHEY and CDR2 is SVGAGI. The CDR3 region is CASSQLGLEETQYF. DNA for the CDR3: TGTGCCAGCAGTCAACTGGGCCTGGAAGAGACCCAGTACTTC.

The V call is TRBV2, the J call TRBJ2-1, with 8 bases aligning to TRBD1. Germline trimming cut 6 bases from V and 10 bases from J; bases unmatched to any gene: 5. This CDR3 is 12 amino acids long. CDR1 and CDR2 from the germline V gene are SNHLY and FYNNEI. Here the CDR3 DNA reads TGTGCCAGCAGCGCAGACAGGGGCGAGCAGTTCTTC. Protein: CASSADRGEQFF.

The chain joins TRBV5-1 to TRBJ1-1; D is perhaps TRBD1 (6 bases). The ends were cut back, 4 bases at V and 1 base at J, with 11 bases in the middle. The CDR3 sequence is 14 residues long. The V gene's germline CDR1 is SGHRS and CDR2 YFSETQ. The CDR3: CASSPRGQNTEAFF. The CDR3, as DNA: TGCGCCAGCAGCCCCCGGGGACAGAACACTGAAGCTTTCTTT.

V gene TRBV5-1 combines with J gene TRBJ1-6; no clear D gene. V lost 5 bases and J 5 bases, leaving 8 bases between the germline ends. The CDR3 length is 13 residues. Looked up from germline, CDR1 is SGHRS and CDR2 is YFSETQ. CDR3 sequence: CASRDVDNSPLHF. The CDR3 DNA is TGCGCCAGCAGGGATGTAGATAATTCACCCCTCCACTTT.

The V call is TRBV5-6, the J call TRBJ2-7; possibly TRBD1 or TRBD2 for D (6 bases each). Trimming cost V 5 bases and J 3 bases, with 18 bases left between them. Germline CDR1 and CDR2: SGHDT and YYEEEE. This CDR3 has 15 residues. The CDR3 protein is CASRGGFDSRYEQYF. The DNA of the CDR3 is TGTGCCAGCAGGGGGGGCTTCGACAGCCGCTACGAGCAGTACTTC.

The chain links TRBV5-6 to TRBJ2-7; 7 bases align to TRBD1. Per the germline V gene, CDR1 is SGHDT and CDR2 is YYEEEE. This CDR3 is built from 13 residues. With 2 bases clipped from V and 5 bases from J, the junction kept 4 bases outside the gene matches. The CDR3 DNA reads TGTGCCAGCAGCTTCGACAGGGTCAACGAGCAGTACTTC. This codes for CASSFDRVNEQYF.

This clone was detected only a few times. J is TRBJ2-1 and V is TRBV7-8; 7 bases agree with TRBD1. Germline V CDR1 and CDR2: SGHVS, FQNEAQ. This CDR3 spans 16 amino acids. V shed 4 bases, J shed 7 bases, and the junction held 13 bases outside the gene matches. The CDR3 is CASSSRVGQTGNEQFF. The CDR3 DNA sequence: TGTGCCAGCAGCTCAAGAGTGGGACAGACGGGTAATGAGCAGTTCTTC.

Points on this clone: This specimen includes other DNA sequences encoding the same CDR3. The DNA for the CDR3 is TGTGCCAGCAGTTATACGGGCGAGCAGTACTTC. Protein sequence: CASSYTGEQYF. The chain is built from TRBV6-5 and TRBJ2-7; D unresolved. Between the trimmed V and J ends, which lost 3 bases and 6 bases, there was a span of 6 bases. The germline V gene encodes CDR1 MNHEY and CDR2 SVGAGI. This CDR3 has 11 residues.